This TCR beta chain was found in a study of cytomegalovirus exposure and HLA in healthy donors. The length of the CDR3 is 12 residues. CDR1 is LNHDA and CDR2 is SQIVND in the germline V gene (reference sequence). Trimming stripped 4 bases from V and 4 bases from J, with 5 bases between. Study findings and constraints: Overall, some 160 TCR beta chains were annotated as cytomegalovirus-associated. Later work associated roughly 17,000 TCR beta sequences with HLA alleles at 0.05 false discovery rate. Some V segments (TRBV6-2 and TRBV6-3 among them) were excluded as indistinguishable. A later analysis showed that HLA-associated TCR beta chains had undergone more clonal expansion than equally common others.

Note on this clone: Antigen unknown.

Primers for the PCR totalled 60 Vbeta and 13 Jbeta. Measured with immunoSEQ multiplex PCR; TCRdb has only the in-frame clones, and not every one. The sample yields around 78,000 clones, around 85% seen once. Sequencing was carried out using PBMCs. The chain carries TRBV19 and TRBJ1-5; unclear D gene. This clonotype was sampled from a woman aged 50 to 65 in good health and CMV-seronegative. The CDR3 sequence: CASSNPNQPQHF. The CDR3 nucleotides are TGTGCCAGTAGTAATCCGAATCAGCCCCAGCATTTT.